This passage covers 3 T cell receptor beta chains from one sample sequenced in a study of early T cells in non-severe SARS-CoV-2 infection. TCRdb re-called the 5' RACE reads with MiXCR, one entry per CDR3 protein. Of about 49,000 distinct CDR3 sequences in the sample, about 12% are singletons; the top ten hold roughly a tenth. Source material: whole blood. These receptors originate from an adult who was a healthcare worker with PCR-confirmed SARS-CoV-2 infection or an uninfected control (not recorded which).

This clonotype was seen only a few times. The V and J genes are TRBV7-2 and TRBJ2-7; D not resolved. CDR3 length: 11 amino acids. Germline CDR1 SGHTA, CDR2 FQGNSA. V shed 5 bases and J shed 4 bases, with 6 bases lying between them. CDR3 DNA: TGTGCCAGCAGCCTACATTACGAGCAGTACTTC. Protein: CASSLHYEQYF.

This clonotype was found a few times. The chain employs TRBV9 and TRBJ1-1; weak D call: TRBD1 (6 bases). There are 14 residues in the CDR3. Germline values: CDR1 SGDLS, CDR2 YYNGEE. Trimming left V 6 bases short and J 7 bases short, with 19 bases between. CDR3 in amino acids: CASTSGGRGNEAFF. The CDR3 DNA reads TGTGCCAGCACCTCCGGGGGGCGCGGGAATGAAGCTTTCTTT. The variable domain in full, with the rest retrieved from reference TRBV9 and TRBJ1-1, is DSGVTQTPKHLITATGQRVTLRCSPRSGDLSVYWYQQSLDQGLQFLIQYYNGEERAKGNILERFSAQQFPDLHSELNLSSLELGDSALYFCASTSGGRGNEAFFGQGTRLTVV.

This rearrangement joins TRBV6-2 or TRBV6-3 to TRBJ1-2; D unresolved. V was trimmed by 10 bases and J by 2 bases, leaving 11 bases between them. The CDR3 spans 12 residues. Germline-derived CDR1 and CDR2 are MNHEY and SVGEGT. DNA of the CDR3: TGTGCCACCACCGTGGGAAACTATGGCTACACCTTC. Protein sequence: CATTVGNYGYTF.